The sequence of this TCR beta chain was determined in a study of neurological immune-mediated disorders. General study results and limits: The absence of shared CDR3 amino acid sequences among expanded clones across subjects suggests private repertoires in all groups.

This CDR3 contains 13 residues. Trimming pared 3 bases from V and 7 bases from J, leaving 16 bases between. CDR1 is SQVTM, CDR2 ANQGSEA, per germline. Regarding time point: technical triplicate 2. Stored at -80 C, 2 million PBMCs were the source of the unsorted libraries. TCRdb used MiXCR to reprocess the 5' RACE reads, holding one entry per CDR3 protein. The data contain around 56,000 distinct CDR3 sequences, around 24% of them singletons. This clonotype came up a few times. Antigen: not known. The TCR sequence derives from a man aged 55-75 years with HTLV-1-associated myelopathy (HAM/TSP). This sequence joins TRBV29-1 and TRBJ2-7; D is ambiguous. Material: PBMCs. The CDR3 reads CSVEGDSRVEQYF. The CDR3 DNA reads as TGCAGCGTTGAGGGTGACTCCCGGGTTGAGCAGTACTTC.